What follows is one TCR beta chain and its context. Its target is not known. The sample belongs to a study of cytomegalovirus exposure and HLA in healthy donors. Study-wide findings and caveats: Cytomegalovirus association was listed for about 150 TCR beta chains. A later analysis reportedly found fewer N-insertions in an Asian-associated ancestry cluster than the approximately 700-donor mean.

Vbeta (60) and Jbeta (13) primers were used in the PCR. Some clones are missing from TCRdb's copy, which holds only in-frame ones; the method was immunoSEQ multiplex PCR. The data show 150,000 to 200,000 clones, 75% to 85% seen once. Germline lookup yields CDR1 SEHNR and CDR2 FQNEAQ (reference sequence). The V gene end was trimmed by 4 bases and the J gene end by 6 bases; junction bases not matched to a gene: 3. This CDR3 comprises 13 residues. The receptor comes from a boy aged 10-17 years in good health and CMV-seronegative. Sequenced: PBMCs. The chain has TRBV7-9 and TRBJ1-2; 9 bases align to TRBD1. The CDR3 sequence: CASSSRQGDGYTF. DNA of the CDR3: TGTGCCAGCAGCTCCAGACAGGGGGATGGCTACACCTTC.